The table lists the clone carrying this TCR beta chain with many counts. Antigen specificity is unknown. This record comes from a study of regulatory T cells in long-lasting Graves disease. Study-level information: Prior antithyroid drug treatment in newly diagnosed Graves' patients lasted under 3 months.

Findings of the study overall: Whereas new patients shared 966 public clonotypes, persistent patients shared more, at approximately 2,700.

Described time point: newly diagnosed GD, antithyroid drugs for less than 3 months. TCR sequences were obtained from RNA taken from PBMCs. Investigators prepared the TCR beta libraries by applying iRepertoire HTBI primers and Arm-PCR of CDR3 regions. Each CDR3 protein gets one entry after TCRdb re-called the multiplex PCR reads with MiXCR. The profile shows about 470,000 distinct CDR3 sequences, 14% to 15% of them singletons. J lost 6 bases, V lost 2 bases, and 9 bases had no gene match. The CDR3 is made up of 16 amino acids. The same sample was also studied in work on T cells in Graves' hyperthyroidism and ophthalmopathy.

The chain carries TRBV12-3 or TRBV12-4 and TRBJ2-3; 9 positions agree with TRBD2. The sequence was collected from a woman aged 25 to 39 with Graves disease. The source material was peripheral blood mononuclear cells (PBMCs), sampled at new diagnosis, from a patient treated with antithyroid drugs. Here the CDR3 DNA reads TGTGCCAGCAGTTTAAGACTAGCGGAGGGGGAGGATACGCAGTATTTT. It is translated as CASSLRLAEGEDTQYF.